This TCR beta chain was retrieved from a study of T cell responses to AZD1222 COVID-19 vaccine. At the level of the study: Second-dose schedules of about 4 or about 12 weeks were combined. Study results and caveats: Spike-wide vaccine-associated CD4 TCRs dominated at 160-218 and 743-854. No repertoire was sampled before or during the peak T cell response, only after it.

The CDR3 length is 17 residues. A remark on this clone: Antigen specificity is unknown.

TCRdb's table, derived via immunoSEQ multiplex PCR, lists solely in-frame clones and lacks some. The table has over 60,000 clones, roughly 84% seen once. The origin of this receptor is an adult in good health. The chain recombines TRBV21-1 with TRBJ1-1; no DNA check was done on the table's D call, TRBD1. TRBV21-1 is labeled a pseudogene. The sequencing here drew on peripheral blood, taken on day 0 of AZD1222 vaccination. The CDR3 sequence is CASSKALIPTAQTEAFF. CDR3 bases: TGTGCCAGCAGCAAAGCGCTCATACCGACAGCCCAAACTGAAGCTTTCTTT.